The clone carrying this T cell receptor beta chain showed up just once. Germline assignment: CDR1 SGHVS and CDR2 FNYEAQ. Trimming took off 4 bases at V and 6 bases at J, with 13 bases between the two ends. This CDR3 comprises 13 residues. The repertoire was sequenced with immunoSEQ multiplex PCR; TCRdb's copy has only in-frame clones and lacks some. The sample consists of tens of thousands of clones, about nine tenths of them appearing once. This sample was included in a study of OX40 agonist ivuxolimab in advanced cancers. Across the whole study: Every 2 weeks, ivuxolimab was infused into the patients intravenously at between 0.01 and 10 mg/kg. Patients undergoing dose escalation presented with hepatocellular carcinoma, melanoma, renal cell or head and neck cancer.

Sequenced here: CD4+ or CD8+ T cells sorted from blood, sampled in a trial of the OX40 agonist ivuxolimab. This rearrangement joins TRBV7-6 to TRBJ2-7, with D tentatively TRBD1 or TRBD2 (6 bases each). This receptor was identified in an adult with an advanced solid tumor such as melanoma, head and neck, liver or kidney cancer. CDR3 coding DNA: TGTGCCAGCAGCTCCGAGGGGGGAGCCGAGCAGTACTTC. Translated, it gives CASSSEGGAEQYF.